The clone carrying this TCR beta chain was recorded at least ten times. The antigen is undetermined. This entry comes from a study of CD8+ T cells in alopecia areata. In the study overall: Dosing with tofacitinib proceeded for 6 to 18 months, followed by 6 months off drug.

RNA was isolated and reverse transcribed to cDNA, the sequencing template. Clones were read by immunoSEQ multiplex PCR, and TCRdb kept only the in-frame ones, dropping some. The sample records roughly 190,000 clones, roughly 66% being singletons. Findings and limits, study-wide: Normal scalp had lower clonality than lesional scalp, with alopecia totalis/universalis lesions showing this most strongly.

Stated treatment: oral pan-JAK inhibitor, 5-10 mg twice daily. Peripheral blood, together with lesional scalp punch biopsies, was collected from alopecia areata patients. The junction had 9 bases not matched to a gene; V was cut back by 7 bases and J by 3 bases. The germline V gene encodes CDR1 MNHNS and CDR2 SASEGT. The CDR3 is 14 amino acids. This TCR derives from a human donor with alopecia areata. The source was CD4+ T cells sorted from blood, collected at week 24, from a patient treated with tofacitinib. The rearrangement uses TRBV6-1 and TRBJ2-7; 7 bases align to TRBD1. CDR3 residues: CASISTGMGYEQYF. As DNA, the CDR3 is TGTGCCAGCATATCGACAGGGATGGGCTACGAGCAGTACTTC.